This T cell receptor (beta chain) was observed in a study of blood T cell repertoires in COVID-19. Germline V gene data show CDR1 as SGHKS and CDR2 as YYEKEE (reference sequence). The CDR3 extends over 15 amino acids. With V trimmed by 4 bases and J by 3 bases, 8 bases remained unmatched. Clones were sequenced by immunoSEQ multiplex PCR, and TCRdb holds only the in-frame ones, with some missing. The sample lists 75,000 to 100,000 clones, less than 90% seen once, with around 20% in the top ten. V gene TRBV5-5 combines with J gene TRBJ2-7; 9 positions match TRBD1. Sample: peripheral blood. This clonotype was sampled from a woman of 80 years or more with acute or convalescent COVID-19. This CDR3 is CASSRRDRDYYEQYF. The CDR3 nucleotides read TGTGCCAGCAGCCGCCGGGACAGGGATTACTACGAGCAGTACTTC.